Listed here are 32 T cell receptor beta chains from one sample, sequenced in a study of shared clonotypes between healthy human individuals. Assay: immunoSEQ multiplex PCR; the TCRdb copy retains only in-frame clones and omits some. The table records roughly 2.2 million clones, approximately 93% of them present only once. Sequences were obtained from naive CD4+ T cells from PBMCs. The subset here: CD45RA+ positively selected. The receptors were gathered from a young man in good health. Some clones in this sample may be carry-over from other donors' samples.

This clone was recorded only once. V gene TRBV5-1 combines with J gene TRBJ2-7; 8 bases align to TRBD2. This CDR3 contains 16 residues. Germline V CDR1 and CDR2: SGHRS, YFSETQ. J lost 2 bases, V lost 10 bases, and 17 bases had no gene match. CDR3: CASTLAGGPPTYEQYF. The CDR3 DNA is TGCGCCTCGACTTTGGCGGGGGGCCCCCCGACCTACGAGCAGTACTTC.

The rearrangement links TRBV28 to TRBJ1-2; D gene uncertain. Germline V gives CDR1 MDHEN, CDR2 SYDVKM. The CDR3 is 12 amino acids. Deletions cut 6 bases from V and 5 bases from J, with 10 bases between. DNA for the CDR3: TGTGCCAGCAGCCTCGAGTGGTATGGCTACACCTTC. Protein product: CASSLEWYGYTF.

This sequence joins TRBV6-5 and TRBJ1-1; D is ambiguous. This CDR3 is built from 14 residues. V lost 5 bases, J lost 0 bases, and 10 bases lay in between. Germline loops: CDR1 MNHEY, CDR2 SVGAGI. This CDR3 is CASSPLMLNTEAFF. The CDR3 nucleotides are TGTGCCAGCAGTCCTCTAATGTTGAACACTGAAGCTTTCTTT.

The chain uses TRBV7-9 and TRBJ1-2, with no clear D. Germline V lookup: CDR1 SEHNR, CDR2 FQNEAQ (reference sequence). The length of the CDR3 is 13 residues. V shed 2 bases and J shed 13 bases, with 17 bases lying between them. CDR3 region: CASSLSGPEKSTF. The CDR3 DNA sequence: TGTGCCAGCAGCTTATCCGGGCCCGAAAAATCCACCTTC.

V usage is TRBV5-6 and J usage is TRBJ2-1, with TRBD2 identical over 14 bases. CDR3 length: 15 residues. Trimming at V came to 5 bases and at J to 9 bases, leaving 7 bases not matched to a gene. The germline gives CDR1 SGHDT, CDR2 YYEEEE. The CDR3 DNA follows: TGTGCCAGCAGGGGGGGACTAGCGGGAGTCCCTGAGCAGTTCTTC. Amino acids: CASRGGLAGVPEQFF.

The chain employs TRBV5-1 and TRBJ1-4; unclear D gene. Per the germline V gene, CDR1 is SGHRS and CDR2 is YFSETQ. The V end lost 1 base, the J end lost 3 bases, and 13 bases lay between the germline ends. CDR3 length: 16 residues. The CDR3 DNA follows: TGCGCCAGCAGCTTGTTCCTGAACGGAGCTAATGAAAAACTGTTTTTT. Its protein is CASSLFLNGANEKLFF.

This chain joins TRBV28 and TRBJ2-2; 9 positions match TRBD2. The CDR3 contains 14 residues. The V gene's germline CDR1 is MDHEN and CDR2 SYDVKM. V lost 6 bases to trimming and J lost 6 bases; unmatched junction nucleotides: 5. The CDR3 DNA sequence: TGTGCCAGCAGGGGGACTAGCAAGGCCGGGGAGCTGTTTTTT. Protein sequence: CASRGTSKAGELFF.

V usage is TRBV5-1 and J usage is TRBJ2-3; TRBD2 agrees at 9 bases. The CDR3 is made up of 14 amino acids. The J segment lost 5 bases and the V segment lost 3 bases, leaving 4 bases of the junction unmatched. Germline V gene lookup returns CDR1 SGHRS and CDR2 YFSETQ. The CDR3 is CASSSREGGDTQYF. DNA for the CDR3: TGCGCCAGCAGCTCGCGGGAGGGTGGAGATACGCAGTATTTT.

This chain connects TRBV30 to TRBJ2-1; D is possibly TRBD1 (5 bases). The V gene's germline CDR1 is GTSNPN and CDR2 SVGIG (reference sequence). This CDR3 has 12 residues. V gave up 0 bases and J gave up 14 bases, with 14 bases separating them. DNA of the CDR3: TGTGCCTGGAGTGTACTGACCTCAGGGAAGTTCTTC. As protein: CAWSVLTSGKFF.

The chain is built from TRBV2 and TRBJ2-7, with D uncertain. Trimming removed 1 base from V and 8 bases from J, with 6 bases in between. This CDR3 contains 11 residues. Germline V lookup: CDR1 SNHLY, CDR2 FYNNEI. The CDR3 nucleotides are TGTGCCAGCAGTGAAGGGCGTCAGCAGTACTTC. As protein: CASSEGRQQYF.

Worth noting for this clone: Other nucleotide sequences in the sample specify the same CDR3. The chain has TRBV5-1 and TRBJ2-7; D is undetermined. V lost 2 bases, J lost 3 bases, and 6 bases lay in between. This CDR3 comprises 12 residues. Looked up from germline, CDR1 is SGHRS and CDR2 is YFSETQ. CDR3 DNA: TGCGCCAGCAGCTTTGCCGGCTACGAGCAGTACTTC. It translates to CASSFAGYEQYF.

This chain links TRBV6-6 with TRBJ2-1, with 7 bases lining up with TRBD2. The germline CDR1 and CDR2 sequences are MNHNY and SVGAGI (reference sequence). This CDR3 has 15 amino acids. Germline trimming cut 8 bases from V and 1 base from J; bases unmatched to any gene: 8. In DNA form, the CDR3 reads TGTGCCAGCGGAGAGGGCGGGGGATCCTACAATGAGCAGTTCTTC. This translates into CASGEGGGSYNEQFF.

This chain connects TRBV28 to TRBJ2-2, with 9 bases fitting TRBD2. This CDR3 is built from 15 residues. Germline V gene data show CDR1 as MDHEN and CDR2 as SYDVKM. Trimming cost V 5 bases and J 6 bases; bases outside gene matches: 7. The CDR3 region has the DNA TGTGCCAGCAGTCGTCCTAGCGGGACGGCCGGGGAGCTGTTTTTT. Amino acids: CASSRPSGTAGELFF.

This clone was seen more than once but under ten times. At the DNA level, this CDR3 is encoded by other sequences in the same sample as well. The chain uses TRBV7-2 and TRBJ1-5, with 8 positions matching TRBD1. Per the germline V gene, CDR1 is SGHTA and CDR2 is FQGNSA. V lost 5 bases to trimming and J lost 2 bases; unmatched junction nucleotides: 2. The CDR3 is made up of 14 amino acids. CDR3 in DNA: TGTGCCAGCAGCCCGACAGGGGGCAATCAGCCCCAGCATTTT. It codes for CASSPTGGNQPQHF.

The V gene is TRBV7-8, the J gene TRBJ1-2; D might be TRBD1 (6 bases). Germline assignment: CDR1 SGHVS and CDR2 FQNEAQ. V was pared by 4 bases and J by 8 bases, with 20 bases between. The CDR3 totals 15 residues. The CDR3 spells CASSSQGWAQGGYTF. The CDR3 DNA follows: TGTGCCAGCAGCTCACAGGGTTGGGCCCAGGGGGGCTACACCTTC.

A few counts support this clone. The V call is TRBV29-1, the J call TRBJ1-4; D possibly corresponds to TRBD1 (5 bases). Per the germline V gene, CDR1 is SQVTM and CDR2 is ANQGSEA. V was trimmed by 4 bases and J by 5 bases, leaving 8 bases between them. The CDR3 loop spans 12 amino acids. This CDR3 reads CSVGSGNEKLFF. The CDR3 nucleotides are TGCAGCGTTGGGTCAGGGAATGAAAAACTGTTTTTT.

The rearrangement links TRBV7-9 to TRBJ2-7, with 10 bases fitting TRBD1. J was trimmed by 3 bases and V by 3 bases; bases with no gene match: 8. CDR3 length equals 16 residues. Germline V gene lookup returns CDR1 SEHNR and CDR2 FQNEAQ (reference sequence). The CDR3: CASSLVPGQGFYEQYF. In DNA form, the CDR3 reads TGTGCCAGCAGCTTGGTGCCGGGACAGGGGTTCTACGAGCAGTACTTC.

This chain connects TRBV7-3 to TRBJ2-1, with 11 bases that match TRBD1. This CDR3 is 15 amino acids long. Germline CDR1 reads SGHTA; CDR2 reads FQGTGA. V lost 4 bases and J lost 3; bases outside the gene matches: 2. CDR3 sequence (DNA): TGTGCCAGCAGCTCGGACAGGGGGCTCTACAATGAGCAGTTCTTC. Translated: CASSSDRGLYNEQFF.

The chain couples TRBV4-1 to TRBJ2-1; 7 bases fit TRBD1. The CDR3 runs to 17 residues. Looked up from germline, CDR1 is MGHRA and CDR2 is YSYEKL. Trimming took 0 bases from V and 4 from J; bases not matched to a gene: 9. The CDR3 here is CASSQEGEGALYNEQFF. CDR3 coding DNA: TGCGCCAGCAGCCAAGAAGGAGAGGGGGCCCTTTACAATGAGCAGTTCTTC.

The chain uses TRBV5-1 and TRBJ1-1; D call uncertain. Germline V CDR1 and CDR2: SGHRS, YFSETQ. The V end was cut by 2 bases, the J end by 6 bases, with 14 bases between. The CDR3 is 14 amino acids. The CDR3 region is CASSLRELGSEAFF. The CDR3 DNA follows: TGCGCCAGCAGCTTAAGGGAGCTGGGATCTGAAGCTTTCTTT.

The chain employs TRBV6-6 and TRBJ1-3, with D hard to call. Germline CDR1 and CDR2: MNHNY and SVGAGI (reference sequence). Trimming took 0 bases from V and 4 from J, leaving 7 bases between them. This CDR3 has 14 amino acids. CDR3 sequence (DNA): TGTGCCAGCAGTTACTCAAGGGCGGGAAACACCATATATTTT. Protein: CASSYSRAGNTIYF.

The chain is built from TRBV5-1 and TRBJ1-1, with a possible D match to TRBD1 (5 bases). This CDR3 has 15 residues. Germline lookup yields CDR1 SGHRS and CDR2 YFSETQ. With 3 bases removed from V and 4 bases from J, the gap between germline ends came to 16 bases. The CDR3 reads CASSSGTPKTTEAFF. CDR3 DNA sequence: TGCGCCAGCAGCTCTGGGACCCCGAAGACCACTGAAGCTTTCTTT.

The CDR3 nucleotides read TGTGCCAGCAGCAAAGGTTCAGGGATCCCTGAAGCTTTCTTT. This codes for CASSKGSGIPEAFF. This chain links TRBV21-1 with TRBJ1-1; the table gives TRBD1 as D, unverified against the DNA. TRBV21-1 is classified as a pseudogene. The CDR3 totals 14 residues.

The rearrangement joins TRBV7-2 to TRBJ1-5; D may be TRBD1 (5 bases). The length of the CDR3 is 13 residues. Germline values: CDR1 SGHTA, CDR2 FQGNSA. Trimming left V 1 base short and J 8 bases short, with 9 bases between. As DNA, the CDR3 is TGTGCCAGCAGCTTAGGGAGGGGTGAGCCCCAGCATTTT. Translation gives CASSLGRGEPQHF. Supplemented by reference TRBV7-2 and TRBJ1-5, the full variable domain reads GAGVSQSPSNKVTEKGKDVELRCDPISGHTALYWYRQSLGQGLEFLIYFQGNSAPDKSGLPSDRFSAERTGGSVSTLTIQRTQQEDSAVYLCASSLGRGEPQHFGDGTRLSIL.

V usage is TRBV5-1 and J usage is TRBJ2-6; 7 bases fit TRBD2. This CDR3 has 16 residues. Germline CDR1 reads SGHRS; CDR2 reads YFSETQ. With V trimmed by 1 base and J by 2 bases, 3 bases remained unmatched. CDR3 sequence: CASSLPAGAGANVLTF. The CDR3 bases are TGCGCCAGCAGCTTGCCGGCGGGAGCTGGGGCCAACGTCCTGACTTTC.

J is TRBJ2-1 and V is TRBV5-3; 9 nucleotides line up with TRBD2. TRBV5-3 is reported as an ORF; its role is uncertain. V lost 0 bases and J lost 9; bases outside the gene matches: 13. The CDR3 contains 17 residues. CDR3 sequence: CARSLVASGTSQGEQFF. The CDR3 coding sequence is TGTGCCAGAAGCTTGGTGGCTAGCGGGACCAGTCAGGGTGAGCAGTTCTTC.

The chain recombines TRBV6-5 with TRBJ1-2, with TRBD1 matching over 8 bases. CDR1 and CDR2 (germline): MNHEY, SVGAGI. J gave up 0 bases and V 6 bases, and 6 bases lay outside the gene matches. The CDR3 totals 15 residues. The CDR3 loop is CASRIDRGPNYGYTF. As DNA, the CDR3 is TGTGCCAGCAGGATAGACAGGGGCCCTAACTATGGCTACACCTTC.

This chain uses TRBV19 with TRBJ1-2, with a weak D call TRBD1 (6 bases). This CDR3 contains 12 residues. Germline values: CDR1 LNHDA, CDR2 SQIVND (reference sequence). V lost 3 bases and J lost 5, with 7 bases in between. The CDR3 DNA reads TGTGCCAGTAGTATCGGACAGTATGGCTACACCTTC. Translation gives CASSIGQYGYTF. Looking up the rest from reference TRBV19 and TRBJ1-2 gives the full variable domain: DGGITQSPKYLFRKEGQNVTLSCEQNLNHDAMYWYRQDPGQGLRLIYYSQIVNDFQKGDIAEGYSVSREKKESFPLTVTSAQKNPTAFYLCASSIGQYGYTFGSGTRLTVV.

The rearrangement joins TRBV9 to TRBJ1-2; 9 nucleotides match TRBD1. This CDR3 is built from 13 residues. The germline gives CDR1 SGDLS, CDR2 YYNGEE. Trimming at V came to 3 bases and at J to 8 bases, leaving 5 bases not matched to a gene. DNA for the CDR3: TGTGCCAGCAGCGACAGGGGGCTGAACGGCTACACCTTC. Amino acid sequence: CASSDRGLNGYTF.

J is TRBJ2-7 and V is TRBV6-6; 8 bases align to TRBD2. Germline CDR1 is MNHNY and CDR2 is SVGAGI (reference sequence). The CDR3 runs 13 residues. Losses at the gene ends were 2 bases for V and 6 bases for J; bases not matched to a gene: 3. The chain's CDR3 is CASSYGTSVEQYF. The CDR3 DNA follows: TGTGCCAGCAGTTACGGGACTAGTGTCGAGCAGTACTTC.

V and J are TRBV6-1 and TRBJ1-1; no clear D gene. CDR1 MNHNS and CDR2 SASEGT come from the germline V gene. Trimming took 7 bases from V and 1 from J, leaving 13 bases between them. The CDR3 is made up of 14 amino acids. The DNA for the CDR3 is TGTGCCAGCACCGGTTTGTCTTCGAACACTGAAGCTTTCTTT. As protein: CASTGLSSNTEAFF.

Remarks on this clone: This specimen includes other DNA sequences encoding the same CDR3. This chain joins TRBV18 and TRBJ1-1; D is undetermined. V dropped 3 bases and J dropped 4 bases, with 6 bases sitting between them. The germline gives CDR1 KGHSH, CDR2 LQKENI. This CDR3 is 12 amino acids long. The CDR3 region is CASSPVRTEAFF. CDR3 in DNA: TGTGCCAGCTCACCGGTCCGCACTGAAGCTTTCTTT.